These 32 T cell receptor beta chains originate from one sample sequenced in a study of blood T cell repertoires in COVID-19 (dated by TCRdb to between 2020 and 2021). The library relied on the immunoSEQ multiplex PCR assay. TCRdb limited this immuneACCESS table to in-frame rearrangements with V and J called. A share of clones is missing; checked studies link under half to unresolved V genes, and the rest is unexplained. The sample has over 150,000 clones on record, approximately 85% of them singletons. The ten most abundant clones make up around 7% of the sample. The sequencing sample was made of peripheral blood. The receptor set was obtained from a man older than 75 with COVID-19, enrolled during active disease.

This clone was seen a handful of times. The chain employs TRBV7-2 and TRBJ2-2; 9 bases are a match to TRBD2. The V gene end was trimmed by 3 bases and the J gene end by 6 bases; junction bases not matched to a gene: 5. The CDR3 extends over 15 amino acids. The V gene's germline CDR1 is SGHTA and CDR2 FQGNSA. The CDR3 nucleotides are TGTGCCAGCAGCTTTTCGGCGGGGGGGGCCGGGGAGCTGTTTTTT. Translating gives CASSFSAGGAGELFF. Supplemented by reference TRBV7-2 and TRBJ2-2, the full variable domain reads GAGVSQSPSNKVTEKGKDVELRCDPISGHTALYWYRQSLGQGLEFLIYFQGNSAPDKSGLPSDRFSAERTGGSVSTLTIQRTQQEDSAVYLCASSFSAGGAGELFFGEGSRLTVL.

CDR3 region: CASSLGGGRGNQPQHF. The CDR3 coding sequence is TGTGCCAGCAGCTTGGGGGGGGGTCGAGGGAATCAGCCCCAGCATTTT. The chain joins TRBV5-4 to TRBJ1-5; perhaps TRBD1 as D (5 bases). V was clipped by 0 bases and J by 4 bases, with 14 bases between them. Germline V gene data show CDR1 as SGHNT and CDR2 as YYREEE (reference sequence). The CDR3 spans 16 residues. The variable domain in full, completed from reference TRBV5-4 and TRBJ1-5, reads ETGVTQSPTHLIKTRGQQVTLRCSSQSGHNTVSWYQQALGQGPQFIFQYYREEENGRGNFPPRFSGLQFPNYSSELNVNALELDDSALYLCASSLGGGRGNQPQHFGDGTRLSIL.

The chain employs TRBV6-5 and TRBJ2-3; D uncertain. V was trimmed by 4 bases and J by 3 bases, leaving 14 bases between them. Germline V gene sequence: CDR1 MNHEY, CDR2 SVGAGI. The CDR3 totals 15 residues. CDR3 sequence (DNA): TGTGCCAGCAGTTCCACACGAGCAGGAACAGATACGCAGTATTTT. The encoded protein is CASSSTRAGTDTQYF.

CDR3 in DNA: TGTGCCAGCAGACAGGGGGGCGGCGTTGAAGCTTTCTTT. This gives the protein CASRQGGGVEAFF. The rearrangement links TRBV12-3 or TRBV12-4 to TRBJ1-1; 8 bases line up with TRBD1. CDR3 size: 13 residues. J was trimmed by 7 bases and V by 6 bases; bases with no gene match: 7.

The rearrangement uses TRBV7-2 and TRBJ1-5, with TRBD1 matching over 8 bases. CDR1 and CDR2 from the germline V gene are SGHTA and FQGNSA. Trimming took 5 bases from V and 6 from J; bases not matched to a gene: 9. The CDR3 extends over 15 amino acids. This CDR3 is CASSPDRGGFQPQHF. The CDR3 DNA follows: TGTGCCAGCAGCCCCGACAGGGGTGGATTTCAGCCCCAGCATTTT. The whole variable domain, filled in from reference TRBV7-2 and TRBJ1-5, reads GAGVSQSPSNKVTEKGKDVELRCDPISGHTALYWYRQSLGQGLEFLIYFQGNSAPDKSGLPSDRFSAERTGGSVSTLTIQRTQQEDSAVYLCASSPDRGGFQPQHFGDGTRLSIL.

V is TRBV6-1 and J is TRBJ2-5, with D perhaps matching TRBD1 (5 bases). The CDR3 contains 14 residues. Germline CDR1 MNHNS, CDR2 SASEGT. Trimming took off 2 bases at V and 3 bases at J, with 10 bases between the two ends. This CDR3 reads CASSETSGKETQYF. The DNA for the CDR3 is TGTGCCAGCAGTGAAACTTCAGGGAAAGAGACCCAGTACTTC.

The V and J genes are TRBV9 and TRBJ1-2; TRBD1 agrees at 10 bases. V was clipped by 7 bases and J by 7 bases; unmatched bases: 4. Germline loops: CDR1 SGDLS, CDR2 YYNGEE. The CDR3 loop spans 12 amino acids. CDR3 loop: CASAGTGAGYTF. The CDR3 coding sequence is TGTGCCAGCGCCGGGACAGGGGCTGGCTACACCTTC.

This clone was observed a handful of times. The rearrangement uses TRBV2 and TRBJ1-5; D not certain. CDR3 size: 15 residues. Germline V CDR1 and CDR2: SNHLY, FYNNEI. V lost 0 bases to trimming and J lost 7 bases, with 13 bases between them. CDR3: CASSEALGVPQPQHF. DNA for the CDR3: TGTGCCAGCAGTGAAGCGCTAGGAGTTCCCCAGCCCCAGCATTTT. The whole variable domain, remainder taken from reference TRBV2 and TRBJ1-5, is EPEVTQTPSHQVTQMGQEVILRCVPISNHLYFYWYRQILGQKVEFLVSFYNNEISEKSEIFDDQFSVERPDGSNFTLKIRSTKLEDSAMYFCASSEALGVPQPQHFGDGTRLSIL.

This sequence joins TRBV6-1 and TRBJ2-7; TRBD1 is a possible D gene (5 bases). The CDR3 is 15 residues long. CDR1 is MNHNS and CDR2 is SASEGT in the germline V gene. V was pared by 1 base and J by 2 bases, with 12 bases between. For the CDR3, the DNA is TGTGCCAGCAGTGAAGGTTGGACAAACACCTACGAGCAGTACTTC. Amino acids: CASSEGWTNTYEQYF.

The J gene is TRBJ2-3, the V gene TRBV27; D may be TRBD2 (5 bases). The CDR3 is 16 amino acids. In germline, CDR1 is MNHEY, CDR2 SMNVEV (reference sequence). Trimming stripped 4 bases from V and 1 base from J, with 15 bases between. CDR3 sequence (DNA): TGTGCCAGCAGTTCCCGACGGTCAGCGGGCACAGATACGCAGTATTTT. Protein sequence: CASSSRRSAGTDTQYF.

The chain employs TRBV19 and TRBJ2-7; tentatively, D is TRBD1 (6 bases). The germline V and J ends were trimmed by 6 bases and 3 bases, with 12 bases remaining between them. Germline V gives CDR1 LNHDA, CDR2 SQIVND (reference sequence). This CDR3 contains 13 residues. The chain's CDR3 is CASRIGQNYEQYF. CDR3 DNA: TGTGCCAGTAGAATCGGACAGAACTACGAGCAGTACTTC.

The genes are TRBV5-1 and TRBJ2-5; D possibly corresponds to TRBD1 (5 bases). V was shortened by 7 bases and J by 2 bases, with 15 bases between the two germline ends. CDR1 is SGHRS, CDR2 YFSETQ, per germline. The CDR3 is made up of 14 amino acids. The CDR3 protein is CASAKDTIQETQYF. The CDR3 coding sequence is TGCGCCAGCGCCAAGGACACGATACAAGAGACCCAGTACTTC.

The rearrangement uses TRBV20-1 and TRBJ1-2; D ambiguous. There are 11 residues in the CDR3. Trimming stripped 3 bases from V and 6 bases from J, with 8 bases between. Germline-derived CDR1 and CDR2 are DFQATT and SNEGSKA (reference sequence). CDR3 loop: CSASQRDGYTF. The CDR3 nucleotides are TGCAGTGCTAGTCAGCGGGATGGCTACACCTTC.

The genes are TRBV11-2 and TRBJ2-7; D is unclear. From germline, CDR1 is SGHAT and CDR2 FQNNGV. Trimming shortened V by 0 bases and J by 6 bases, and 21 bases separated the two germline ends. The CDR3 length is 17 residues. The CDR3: CASSLDLLEYRGLEQYF. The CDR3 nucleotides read TGTGCCAGCAGCTTAGATCTTCTAGAATATAGAGGCCTCGAGCAGTACTTC.

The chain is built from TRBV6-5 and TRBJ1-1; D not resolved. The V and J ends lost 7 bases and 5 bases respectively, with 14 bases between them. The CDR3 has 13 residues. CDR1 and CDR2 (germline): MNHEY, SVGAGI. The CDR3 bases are TGTGCCAGCAATGGCCGAGCGAGGACTGAAGCTTTCTTT. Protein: CASNGRARTEAFF.

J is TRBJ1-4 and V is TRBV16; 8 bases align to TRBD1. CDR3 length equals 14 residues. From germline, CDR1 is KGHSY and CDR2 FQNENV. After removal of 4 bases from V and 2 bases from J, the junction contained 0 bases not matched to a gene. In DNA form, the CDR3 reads TGTGCCAGCAGCCGGGACAGGACTAATGAAAAACTGTTTTTT. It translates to CASSRDRTNEKLFF.

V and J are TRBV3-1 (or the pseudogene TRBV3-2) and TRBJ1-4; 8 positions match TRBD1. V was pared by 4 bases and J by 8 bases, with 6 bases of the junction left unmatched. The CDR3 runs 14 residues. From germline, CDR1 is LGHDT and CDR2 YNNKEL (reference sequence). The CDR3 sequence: CASSLRTGWEKLFF. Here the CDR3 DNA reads TGTGCCAGCAGCCTGCGGACAGGGTGGGAAAAACTGTTTTTT.

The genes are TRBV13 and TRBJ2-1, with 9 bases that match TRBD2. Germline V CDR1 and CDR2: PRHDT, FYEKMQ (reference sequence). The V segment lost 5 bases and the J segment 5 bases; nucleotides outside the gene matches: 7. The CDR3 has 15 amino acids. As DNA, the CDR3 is TGTGCCAGCAGCCCGCCTAGCGGGGAAGACAATGAGCAGTTCTTC. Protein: CASSPPSGEDNEQFF.

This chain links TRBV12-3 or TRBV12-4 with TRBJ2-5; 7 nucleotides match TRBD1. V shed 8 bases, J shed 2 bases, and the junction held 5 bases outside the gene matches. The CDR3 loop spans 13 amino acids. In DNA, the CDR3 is TGTGCCAGCGCCGGGACAGTACAAGAGACCCAGTACTTC. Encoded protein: CASAGTVQETQYF.

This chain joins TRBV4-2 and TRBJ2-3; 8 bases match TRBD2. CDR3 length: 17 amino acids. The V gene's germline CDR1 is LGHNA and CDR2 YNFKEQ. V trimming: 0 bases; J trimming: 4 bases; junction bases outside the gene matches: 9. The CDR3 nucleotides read TGTGCCAGCAGCCAAGACTTTCGCGGGGGGAGTGCAGATACGCAGTATTTT. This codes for CASSQDFRGGSADTQYF.

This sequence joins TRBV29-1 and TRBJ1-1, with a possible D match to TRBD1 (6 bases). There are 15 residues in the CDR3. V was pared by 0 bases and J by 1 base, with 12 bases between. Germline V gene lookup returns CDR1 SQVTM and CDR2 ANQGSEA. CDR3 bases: TGCAGCGTTGAAGAGGACGCAGGGGAGAACACTGAAGCTTTCTTT. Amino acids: CSVEEDAGENTEAFF.

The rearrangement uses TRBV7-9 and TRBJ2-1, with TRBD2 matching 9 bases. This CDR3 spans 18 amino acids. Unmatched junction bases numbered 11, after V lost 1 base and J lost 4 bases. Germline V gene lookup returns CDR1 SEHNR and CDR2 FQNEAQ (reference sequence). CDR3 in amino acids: CASSLGGRGGALYNEQFF. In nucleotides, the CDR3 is TGTGCCAGCAGCTTAGGAGGTCGCGGGGGGGCCCTATACAATGAGCAGTTCTTC.

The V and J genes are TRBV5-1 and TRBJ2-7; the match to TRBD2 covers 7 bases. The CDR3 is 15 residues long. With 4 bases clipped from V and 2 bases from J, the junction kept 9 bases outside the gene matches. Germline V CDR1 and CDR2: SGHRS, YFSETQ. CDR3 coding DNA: TGCGCCAGCAGCCCCGGGGGAGGGACGACCTACGAGCAGTACTTC. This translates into CASSPGGGTTYEQYF.

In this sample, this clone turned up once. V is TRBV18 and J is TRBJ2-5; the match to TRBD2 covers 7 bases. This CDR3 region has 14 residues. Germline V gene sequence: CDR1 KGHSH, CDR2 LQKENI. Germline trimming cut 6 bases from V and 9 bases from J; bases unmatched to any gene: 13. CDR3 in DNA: TGTGCCAGCTCCCCCCCTTCCGGTGGGGGGGCCCAGTACTTC. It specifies CASSPPSGGGAQYF. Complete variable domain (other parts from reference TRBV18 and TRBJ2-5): NAGVMQNPRHLVRRRGQEARLRCSPMKGHSHVYWYRQLPEEGLKFMVYLQKENIIDESGMPKERFSAEFPKEGPSILRIQQVVRGDSAAYFCASSPPSGGGAQYFGPGTRLLVL.

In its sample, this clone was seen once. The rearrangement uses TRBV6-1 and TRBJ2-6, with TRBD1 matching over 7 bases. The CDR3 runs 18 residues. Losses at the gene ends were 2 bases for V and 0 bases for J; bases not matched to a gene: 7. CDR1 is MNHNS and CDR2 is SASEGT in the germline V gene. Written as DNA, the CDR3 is TGTGCCAGCAGTGAAACCTGGGACAGAGGCTCTGGGGCCAACGTCCTGACTTTC. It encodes CASSETWDRGSGANVLTF.

In DNA, the CDR3 is TGTGCCACGGACAGGGTAAAAAATGAAAAACTGTTTTTT. It is translated as CATDRVKNEKLFF. The gene calls are TRBV6-5 and TRBJ1-4; TRBD1 matches 8 bases. V lost 10 bases, J lost 5 bases, and 6 bases stayed unmatched. This CDR3 region has 13 residues. Germline assignment: CDR1 MNHEY and CDR2 SVGAGI.

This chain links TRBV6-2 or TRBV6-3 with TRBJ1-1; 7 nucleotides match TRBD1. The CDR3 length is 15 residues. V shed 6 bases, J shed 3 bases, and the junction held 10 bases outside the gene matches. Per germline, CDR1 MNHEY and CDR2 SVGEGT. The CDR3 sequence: CASSAIHDRDTEAFF. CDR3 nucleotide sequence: TGTGCCAGCAGCGCCATCCACGACAGGGACACTGAAGCTTTCTTT.

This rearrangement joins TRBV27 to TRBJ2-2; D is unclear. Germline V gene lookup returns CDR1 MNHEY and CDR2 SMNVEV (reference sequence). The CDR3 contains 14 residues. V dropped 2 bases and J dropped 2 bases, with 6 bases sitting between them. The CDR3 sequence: CASSLQENTGELFF. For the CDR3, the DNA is TGTGCCAGCAGTTTACAGGAAAACACCGGGGAGCTGTTTTTT.

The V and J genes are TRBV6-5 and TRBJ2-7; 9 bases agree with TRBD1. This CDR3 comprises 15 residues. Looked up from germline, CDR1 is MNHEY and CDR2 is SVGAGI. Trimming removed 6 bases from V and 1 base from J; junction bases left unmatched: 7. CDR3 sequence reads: CASSRSGTGSYEQYF. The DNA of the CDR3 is TGTGCCAGCAGCCGTTCCGGGACAGGGTCCTACGAGCAGTACTTC.

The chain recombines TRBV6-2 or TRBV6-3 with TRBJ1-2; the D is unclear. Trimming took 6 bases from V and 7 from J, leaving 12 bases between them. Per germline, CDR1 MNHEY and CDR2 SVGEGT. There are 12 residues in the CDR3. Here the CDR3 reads CASSLTTGGYTF. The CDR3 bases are TGTGCCAGCAGCCTCACGACGGGTGGCTACACCTTC.

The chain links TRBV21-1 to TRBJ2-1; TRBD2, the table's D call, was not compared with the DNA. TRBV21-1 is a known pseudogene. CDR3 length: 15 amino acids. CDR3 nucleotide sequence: TGTGCCAGCAGAGGTCGGCGGGGGGATTACAATGAGCAGTTCTTC. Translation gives CASRGRRGDYNEQFF.

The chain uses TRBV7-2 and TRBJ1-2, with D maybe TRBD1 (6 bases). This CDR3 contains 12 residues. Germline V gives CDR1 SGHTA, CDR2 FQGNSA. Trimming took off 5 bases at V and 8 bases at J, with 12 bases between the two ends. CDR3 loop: CASSIQGGGYTF. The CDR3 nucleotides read TGTGCCAGCAGCATACAGGGAGGGGGCTACACCTTC. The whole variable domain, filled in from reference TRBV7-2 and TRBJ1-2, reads GAGVSQSPSNKVTEKGKDVELRCDPISGHTALYWYRQSLGQGLEFLIYFQGNSAPDKSGLPSDRFSAERTGGSVSTLTIQRTQQEDSAVYLCASSIQGGGYTFGSGTRLTVV.